The T cell receptor (beta chain) described here comes from a study of early T cells in non-severe SARS-CoV-2 infection (dated by TCRdb to about 2021). The study in broad terms: Bulk RNA from unsorted whole blood was used for TCR sequencing, so alpha and beta chains could not be paired. The investigation overall reported the following: VDJdb matching was skewed toward anti-spike CD8 responses and likely underestimated virus-specific expansions, missing private and CD4 specificities.

A case-control design nested within a healthcare worker cohort in London, UK, was used, with weekly nasopharyngeal swab PCR tests and blood sampling performed. Between 23 and 31 March 2020, the week of the UK lockdown, healthcare workers were enrolled and then followed up weekly for as long as 16 weeks. Looking up the germline V gene yields CDR1 SQVTM and CDR2 ANQGSEA. Trimming removed 7 bases from V and 0 bases from J, leaving 6 bases between the germline ends. Including cysteine and phenylalanine, the CDR3 has 11 amino acids. Only the CDR3 DNA stays, 33 bases, in frame from base 1. The sample holds a few counts of this clonotype. Its antigen is still unknown. It has no much larger one-base neighbor in the sample; base qualities were not kept. Receptors were amplified or captured by 5' RACE. Instrument used: NextSeq 500. To correct for sequencing error and PCR bias, the TCR library protocol tagged individual cDNA molecules with unique molecular identifiers. Both TCR alpha and beta chains were sequenced, and tight co-correlation was observed between alpha and beta sequence abundances in each sample. On the authors' methods: Decombinator V4 was used to annotate the V gene, J gene and CDR3 of the TCR sequences. Expanded TCRs were defined as changing significantly between any two time points under a Poisson model with p below 0.0001. TCR abundances were normalised to the total number of TCRs sequenced per sample and expressed as counts per million. MAIT TCRs were defined by TRAV1-2 paired with TRAJ12, TRAJ20 or TRAJ33, and iNKT TCRs by TRAV10 paired with TRAJ18. A search of VDJdb, accessed on 1 November 2021, was run for TCRs annotated to CMV, EBV and SARS-CoV-2, with TCRs annotated for multiple antigens excluded. The raw public reads went through TCRdb reprocessing: fastp at Q25, MiXCR clone calling, in-frame beta chains kept. Here each entry gathers all rows of one CDR3 protein and keeps the most common genes and DNA. Clone size and V and J calls follow TCRdb, not the original study. This sample comprises about 46,000 distinct CDR3 sequences, approximately 5.9% of them detected only once. Around 5% of the sample rests with the top ten.

The sample here was whole blood, taken at baseline. The receptor chain draws on TRBV29-1 and TRBJ1-1; no D segment can be confidently identified. The source of this sequence is an adult who was a healthcare worker with PCR-confirmed SARS-CoV-2 infection or an uninfected control (not recorded which). The sequenced DNA is TGCAGCGCCAAATTGAACACTGAAGCTTTCTTT. The encoded protein is CSAKLNTEAFF.